This TCR beta chain was documented in a study of T-cell reconstitution after alpha-beta-depleted transplantation in children (dated by TCRdb to about 2016). For the study in its entirety: The study quantitatively tracked T-cell immune reconstitution after TCRalphabeta/CD19-depleted allogeneic hematopoietic cell transplantation in children using TCR repertoire profiling.

The library was made by PCR. TCRdb records Illumina HiSeq 2500 as the sequencer. TCR library preparation used molecular barcoding, with unique molecular identifiers applied to normalize quantification of the TCRbeta repertoire. In-frame beta chains were kept once TCRdb had trimmed the public reads at Q25 with fastp and called clones with MiXCR. For every CDR3 protein sequence, its rows merge into one entry that carries the most common genes and DNA. The sample table holds hundreds of thousands of distinct CDR3 sequences, of which 9.5% to 15% were seen once. The leading ten clones occupy under 7% of the sample. In regard to this clonotype: Which antigen it targets is not known. Per-nucleotide qualities are absent, and no much larger clonotype sits a single base away.

Measured from the cysteine to the phenylalanine, the CDR3 is 13 residues long. The sequence is cut down to CDR3 DNA, 39 bases in frame from base 1. V is clipped by 3 bases and J by 7 bases, and the sequence between their germline boundaries is 12 bases long. CDR1 KGHSH and CDR2 LQKENI were looked up in the germline V gene. Recombination linked TRBV18 to TRBJ1-1; the D gene is perhaps TRBD1, from 5 matching bases. The TCR comes from a human donor who donated a stem cell graft to a child with combined immunodeficiency. This specimen consisted of PBMCs from the stem cell graft donor, obtained from the stem cell graft. This receptor carries the CDR3 CASSPTPGGEAFF. The base sequence is TGTGCCAGCTCACCCACTCCGGGGGGTGAAGCTTTCTTT.